The 10 T cell receptor beta chains below come from one sample, sequenced in a study of blood T cell repertoires in COVID-19. The protocol was immunoSEQ multiplex PCR, while the TCRdb copy is restricted to in-frame clones and leaves out a portion. The data show around 85,000 clones, nearly 90% seen once. The sample was peripheral blood. The receptors derive from an elderly woman with active or convalescent COVID-19.

The rearrangement links TRBV6-5 to TRBJ2-2, with D possibly TRBD1 on 6 matching bases. Per the germline V gene, CDR1 is MNHEY and CDR2 is SVGAGI. V was clipped by 6 bases and J by 5 bases, with 16 bases between them. The CDR3 totals 15 residues. The CDR3 protein is CASSKQGLGTGELFF. CDR3 DNA: TGTGCCAGCAGCAAACAGGGCCTAGGGACCGGGGAGCTGTTTTTT.

The rearrangement joins TRBV27 to TRBJ1-2, with D possibly matching TRBD1 (6 bases). Trimming left V 5 bases short and J 6 bases short, with 19 bases between. The CDR3 totals 15 residues. CDR1 MNHEY and CDR2 SMNVEV come from the germline V gene (reference sequence). The DNA for the CDR3 is TGTGCCAGCAGTCCAGCAGCGAGGGGGGGTAATGGCTACACCTTC. It specifies CASSPAARGGNGYTF.

The CDR3 coding sequence is TGTGCCAGCTCCTCCACCGGAGTACAGGCCTACGAGCAGTACTTC. Translated: CASSSTGVQAYEQYF. The rearrangement joins TRBV2 to TRBJ2-7; a weak D match, TRBD1 (5 bases). This CDR3 comprises 15 residues. Germline CDR1 SNHLY, CDR2 FYNNEI. V lost 8 bases, J lost 2 bases, and 19 bases lay in between.

This chain uses TRBV2 with TRBJ1-5, with unresolved D. V dropped 7 bases and J dropped 1 base, with 8 bases sitting between them. This CDR3 is built from 13 residues. Germline V gene lookup returns CDR1 SNHLY and CDR2 FYNNEI. CDR3 sequence (DNA): TGTGCCAGCACCCTAGTGAGCAATCAGCCCCAGCATTTT. Translated, it gives CASTLVSNQPQHF.

The chain joins TRBV27 to TRBJ2-5; 7 bases are a match to TRBD2. The germline gives CDR1 MNHEY, CDR2 SMNVEV (reference sequence). V was clipped by 3 bases and J by 1 base; unmatched bases: 8. The CDR3 covers 16 residues. The CDR3 DNA follows: TGTGCCAGCAGTTTGGGGACTACTCGCCCCCAAGAGACCCAGTACTTC. As protein: CASSLGTTRPQETQYF.

The chain carries TRBV3-1 (or the pseudogene TRBV3-2) and TRBJ1-3, with D possibly matching TRBD1 (5 bases). The CDR3 has 17 amino acids. The V end lost 4 bases, the J end lost 0 bases, and 16 bases lay between the germline ends. Germline CDR1 and CDR2: LGHDT and YNNKEL (reference sequence). CDR3 amino acids: CASSRQDTVLSGNTIYF. The CDR3 DNA reads as TGTGCCAGCAGCCGGCAGGACACCGTACTCTCTGGAAACACCATATATTTT.

The J gene is TRBJ1-5, the V gene TRBV6-5; 7 nucleotides match TRBD1. The ends lost 11 bases at V and 5 bases at J; junction bases unmatched: 9. Per the germline V gene, CDR1 is MNHEY and CDR2 is SVGAGI. CDR3 length: 13 amino acids. CDR3 loop: CAVAGQPDQPQHF. For the CDR3, the DNA is TGTGCCGTCGCGGGACAGCCGGATCAGCCCCAGCATTTT.

The chain carries TRBV5-1 and TRBJ2-7; D is possibly TRBD2 (5 bases). V was trimmed by 4 bases and J by 4 bases, leaving 15 bases between them. The CDR3 is 14 residues long. Germline V gene lookup returns CDR1 SGHRS and CDR2 YFSETQ. The CDR3 loop is CASSPNEPGYEQYF. For the CDR3, the DNA is TGCGCCAGCAGCCCCAATGAGCCGGGGTACGAGCAGTACTTC.

The V and J genes are TRBV9 and TRBJ2-1, with D maybe TRBD1 (6 bases). CDR1 and CDR2 (germline): SGDLS, YYNGEE. Deletions cut 0 bases from V and 2 bases from J, with 9 bases between. The CDR3 length is 15 residues. CDR3 in amino acids: CASSVEGTPYNEQFF. CDR3 DNA: TGTGCCAGCAGCGTAGAAGGGACACCCTACAATGAGCAGTTCTTC. Together with reference TRBV9 and TRBJ2-1, the CDR3 gives the full variable domain: DSGVTQTPKHLITATGQRVTLRCSPRSGDLSVYWYQQSLDQGLQFLIQYYNGEERAKGNILERFSAQQFPDLHSELNLSSLELGDSALYFCASSVEGTPYNEQFFGPGTRLTVL.

The V gene is TRBV29-1, the J gene TRBJ2-3; perhaps TRBD1 as D (5 bases). The CDR3 sequence is 13 residues long. Trimming removed 4 bases at V and 3 bases at J, with 11 bases between. The germline V gene encodes CDR1 SQVTM and CDR2 ANQGSEA. The CDR3 sequence: CSVGGRNTDTQYF. In DNA form, the CDR3 reads TGCAGCGTTGGGGGCAGGAATACAGATACGCAGTATTTT.